Listed below are T cell receptor beta chains from one sample, sequenced in a study of a mutant IDH1 vaccine in newly diagnosed glioma. Data came from immunoSEQ multiplex PCR; TCRdb stores just in-frame clones and leaves some out. The table records roughly 51,000 clones, about 88% of them present only once. Their cognate antigens are unknown. The specimen comprised PBMCs, sampled from a glioma patient whose treatment included an IDH1 peptide vaccine. The receptor set was obtained from a woman in her 30s with glioma. Some clones in this sample may be carry-over from other donors' samples. Each CDR3 is given with its conserved first and last residue. D genes are given only for firm matches. The listing skips clone size in some rows; elsewhere it reads once, few, many or a size class.

>TRBV7-9|-|TRBJ1-2|-
CASSFGQSVSYGYTF
TGTGCCAGCAGCTTCGGACAAAGCGTTAGCTATGGCTACACCTTC
>TRBV7-3|once|TRBJ2-1|TRBD2
CASSLLAGARQVEQFF
TGTGCCAGCAGCTTATTAGCGGGAGCTCGCCAGGTGGAGCAGTTCTTC
>TRBV10-2|-|TRBJ1-1|TRBD1
CASAQGARTEAFF
TGCGCCAGCGCACAGGGGGCGAGAACTGAAGCTTTCTTT
>TRBV5-5|few|TRBJ1-5|TRBD1
CASSAGQGAGSNQPQHF
TGTGCCAGCAGCGCCGGACAGGGGGCAGGCAGCAATCAGCCCCAGCATTTT
>TRBV2|-|TRBJ1-4|-
CASREGGENEKLFF
TGTGCCAGCAGAGAAGGAGGGGAAAATGAAAAACTGTTTTTT
>TRBV14|few|TRBJ1-5|-
CASSQGLGQPQHF
TGTGCCAGCAGCCAAGGGTTGGGTCAGCCCCAGCATTTT
>TRBV29-1|-|TRBJ2-7|TRBD1
CSVEGTGLREQYF
TGCAGCGTTGAAGGGACAGGGCTGCGCGAGCAGTACTTC
>TRBV2|-|TRBJ1-1|-
CVSNKGMGTMNTEAFF
TGTGTAAGCAATAAGGGTATGGGAACGATGAACACTGAAGCTTTCTTT
>TRBV10-3|-|TRBJ1-2|-
CAISEGDGYYGYTF
TGTGCCATCAGTGAGGGGGATGGCTACTATGGCTACACCTTC
>TRBV19|once|TRBJ1-1|TRBD1
CASSMAAGGRTEAFF
TGTGCCAGTAGTATGGCGGCAGGGGGGAGAACTGAAGCTTTCTTT
>TRBV18|-|TRBJ1-5|-
CASSPETDNQPQHF
TGTGCCAGCTCGCCCGAAACCGACAATCAGCCCCAGCATTTT
>TRBV7-9|-|TRBJ2-4|TRBD2
CASSSDRVAGKNIQYF
TGTGCCAGCAGCTCAGACCGAGTAGCGGGCAAAAACATTCAGTACTTC
>TRBV6-6|once|TRBJ2-7|TRBD2
CASSYRGSGRTEQYF
TGTGCCAGCAGTTACAGGGGTAGCGGGAGAACCGAGCAGTACTTC
>TRBV7-2|-|TRBJ2-7|TRBD2
CASSESGSLSYEQYF
TGTGCCAGCAGCGAAAGCGGGAGTTTGTCCTACGAGCAGTACTTC
>TRBV30|-|TRBJ2-1|TRBD2
CAWSLMTGFLAGGTNEQFF
TGTGCCTGGAGCCTGATGACAGGGTTTCTAGCGGGAGGCACCAATGAGCAGTTCTTC
>TRBV25-1|-|TRBJ1-1|-
CASSEYGSGPGNRKAFF
TGTGCCAGCAGTGAATATGGCAGTGGCCCGGGGAACAGGAAAGCTTTCTTT
>TRBV13|-|TRBJ1-5|-
CASSPIGGTGNHSNQPQHF
TGTGCCAGCAGCCCGATAGGCGGGACGGGGAACCATAGCAATCAGCCCCAGCATTTT
>TRBV12-5|-|TRBJ1-4|-
CASALKVGGYEKLFF
TGTGCTAGTGCTTTGAAGGTTGGGGGGTATGAAAAACTGTTTTTT
>TRBV5-4|-|TRBJ2-2|-
CASSLTGRTGELFF
TGTGCCAGCAGCTTGACAGGGCGAACCGGGGAGCTGTTTTTT
>TRBV2|-|TRBJ2-1|TRBD2
CASGLAGGGEQFF
TGTGCCAGTGGACTAGCGGGAGGAGGAGAGCAGTTCTTC
>TRBV7-2|-|TRBJ1-1|-
CASRRYLNTEAFF
TGTGCCAGCAGACGTTATTTGAACACTGAAGCTTTCTTT
>TRBV6-1|-|TRBJ2-5|-
CASFRPGESQETQYF
TGTGCCAGCTTTAGACCGGGAGAGTCCCAAGAGACCCAGTACTTC
>TRBV10-3|few|TRBJ1-1|-
CAISERGFTEAFF
TGTGCCATCAGTGAACGGGGTTTCACTGAAGCTTTCTTT
>TRBV5-6|-|TRBJ2-7|-
CASTSAGTSSYEQYF
TGTGCCAGCACCTCGGCGGGGACCAGCTCCTACGAGCAGTACTTC
>TRBV6-5|-|TRBJ1-1|-
CASSRATEAFF
TGTGCCAGCAGTCGGGCCACTGAAGCTTTCTTT
>TRBV5-4|-|TRBJ1-2|TRBD1
CASSLGGGQGARGGGYTF
TGTGCCAGCAGCCTGGGAGGCGGACAGGGGGCGCGAGGTGGTGGCTACACCTTC
>TRBV29-1|-|TRBJ1-4|-
CSVHSVRGGNEKLFF
TGCAGCGTTCACTCCGTCCGGGGGGGAAATGAAAAACTGTTTTTT
>TRBV5-1|-|TRBJ1-1|-
CASSLNTPRPNTEAFF
TGCGCCAGCAGCTTGAACACGCCCAGGCCGAACACTGAAGCTTTCTTT
>TRBV2|-|TRBJ2-6|TRBD1
CARWDSSSGANVLTF
TGTGCCAGGTGGGACAGCTCCTCTGGGGCCAACGTCCTGACTTTC
>TRBV9|few|TRBJ2-1|TRBD2
CASSVLTSGKNEQFF
TGTGCCAGCAGCGTCTTGACTAGCGGGAAGAATGAGCAGTTCTTC
>TRBV7-9|-|TRBJ2-6|TRBD1
CASRTPGQGKSGANVLTF
TGTGCCAGCAGGACTCCGGGACAGGGCAAATCTGGGGCCAACGTCCTGACTTTC
>TRBV5-6|-|TRBJ2-2|-
CASSSTGVNTGELFF
TGTGCCAGCAGCTCCACCGGGGTGAACACCGGGGAGCTGTTTTTT
>TRBV2|-|TRBJ2-2|TRBD2
CASSEGGRTGELFF
TGTGCCAGCAGTGAGGGCGGGAGAACCGGGGAGCTGTTTTTT
>TRBV19|once|TRBJ2-7|TRBD2
CASSSSGSSYEQYF
TGTGCCAGTAGTTCTAGCGGGAGCTCCTACGAGCAGTACTTC
>TRBV4-1|once|TRBJ1-4|-
CASSKGAGDNEKLFF
TGCGCCAGCAGCAAAGGGGCCGGAGACAATGAAAAACTGTTTTTT
>TRBV2|-|TRBJ2-7|-
CASSEPSSSGVPYEQYF
TGTGCCAGCAGTGAACCCTCGAGCTCGGGGGTGCCCTACGAGCAGTACTTC
>TRBV7-9|-|TRBJ2-5|-
CASSPLSQETQYF
TGTGCCAGCAGCCCCCTCTCTCAAGAGACCCAGTACTTC
>TRBV19|-|TRBJ1-2|-
CASRAQDRDNYGYTF
TGTGCCAGTAGGGCCCAGGACAGAGATAACTATGGCTACACCTTC
>TRBV6-5|once|TRBJ1-3|-
CASSRQNSGNTIYF
TGTGCCAGCAGTCGACAAAACTCTGGAAACACCATATATTTT
>TRBV6-1|few|TRBJ1-5|-
CASSLPVNQPQHF
TGTGCCAGCAGCCTCCCAGTCAATCAGCCCCAGCATTTT
>TRBV9|-|TRBJ2-1|-
CASSVRTESYNEQFF
TGTGCCAGCAGCGTCAGGACCGAGTCCTACAATGAGCAGTTCTTC
>TRBV5-4|-|TRBJ2-6|-
CASSVQGTGANVLTF
TGTGCCAGCAGCGTCCAGGGTACTGGGGCCAACGTCCTGACTTTC
>TRBV6-5|-|TRBJ2-7|TRBD2
CASSYSPAGVGEQYF
TGTGCCAGCAGTTACTCCCCAGCGGGAGTTGGTGAGCAGTACTTC
>TRBV6-1|-|TRBJ1-5|-
CASSEWKGNNQPQHF
TGTGCCAGCAGTGAGTGGAAAGGGAACAATCAGCCCCAGCATTTT
>TRBV5-8|-|TRBJ2-5|TRBD1
CASFSRGWRETQYF
TGTGCCAGCTTTTCCAGGGGGTGGAGAGAGACCCAGTACTTC
>TRBV6-5|-|TRBJ2-1|TRBD2
CASSQGLGLYNEQFF
TGTGCCAGCAGTCAGGGACTAGGGCTATACAATGAGCAGTTCTTC
>TRBV5-4|-|TRBJ2-3|TRBD1
CASSLTGGSTDTQYF
TGTGCCAGCAGCCTGACAGGGGGTAGCACAGATACGCAGTATTTT
>TRBV6-5|-|TRBJ2-7|TRBD2
CASSSSGSYEQYF
TGTGCCAGCAGTTCTAGCGGGAGTTACGAGCAGTACTTC
>TRBV29-1|few|TRBJ1-1|-
CSGERSRREAFF
TGCAGCGGGGAGAGGTCCCGGAGGGAAGCTTTCTTT
>TRBV29-1|-|TRBJ2-7|-
CSGIERDEQYF
TGCAGCGGGATTGAGCGGGACGAGCAGTACTTC
>TRBV18|-|TRBJ2-1|-
CASSPQSGINNEQFF
TGTGCCAGCTCACCACAAAGCGGAATAAACAATGAGCAGTTCTTC
>TRBV6-1|-|TRBJ1-4|TRBD1
CATGGQGGEKLFF
TGTGCCACGGGGGGACAGGGGGGTGAAAAACTGTTTTTT
>TRBV14|-|TRBJ1-3|-
CASSQDQGNTIYF
TGTGCCAGCAGCCAAGATCAAGGAAACACCATATATTTT
>TRBV19|-|TRBJ1-2|-
CASSPRGAWDGYTF
TGTGCCAGTAGCCCACGGGGGGCGTGGGATGGCTACACCTTC
>TRBV19|once|TRBJ2-7|-
CASSIGGQGYSYEQYF
TGTGCCAGTAGTATAGGCGGGCAGGGGTACTCCTACGAGCAGTACTTC
>TRBV30|-|TRBJ1-4|-
CAWSVWDGEKLFF
TGTGCCTGGAGTGTGTGGGACGGAGAAAAACTGTTTTTT
>TRBV6-5|-|TRBJ1-3|-
CASRPRGSGNTIYF
TGTGCCAGCAGACCCCGTGGCTCTGGAAACACCATATATTTT
>TRBV5-6|-|TRBJ2-7|TRBD2
CASSSLLAGGRSPYEQYF
TGTGCCAGCAGCTCGTTACTAGCGGGAGGAAGGTCCCCCTACGAGCAGTACTTC
>TRBV23-1|-|TRBJ1-2|-
CASSQSMGSRGHGYTF
TGCGCCAGCAGTCAATCGATGGGTTCACGGGGACATGGCTACACCTTC